Below, 15 T cell receptor beta chains from the same sample are listed, as sequenced in a study of T cell repertoires in cytomegalovirus infection. TCRdb processed the reads anew with MiXCR; each CDR3 protein has one entry. The sample lists roughly 150,000 distinct CDR3 sequences, around 20% occurring once. The sequenced material came from PBMCs. The receptors originated from a human donor in good health (CMV status not recorded). Some clones in this sample may be carry-over from other donors' samples.

This clonotype was counted only a few times. This chain joins TRBV29-1 and TRBJ2-7; TRBD1 matches 8 bases. CDR1 is SQVTM and CDR2 is ANQGSEA in the germline V gene. V shed 4 bases and J 12 bases; nucleotides not matched to a gene: 14. This CDR3 is 13 amino acids long. The CDR3 DNA follows: TGCAGCGTTGTGGACAGGGCCGGTTCGGGGTTGTACTTC. Protein sequence: CSVVDRAGSGLYF.

The chain uses TRBV24-1 and TRBJ2-6, with TRBD1 identical over 7 bases. V was pared by 3 bases and J by 2 bases, with 3 bases of the junction left unmatched. The CDR3 contains 16 residues. The germline CDR1 and CDR2 sequences are KGHDR and SFDVKD. CDR3 DNA: TGTGCCACCAGTGATCCGACAGGGCCTGGGGCCAACGTCCTGACTTTC. Encoded protein: CATSDPTGPGANVLTF.

The genes are TRBV4-3 and TRBJ2-5, with D possibly being TRBD1 (5 bases). CDR1 is LGHNA and CDR2 is YSLEER in the germline V gene. V was pared by 0 bases and J by 7 bases, with 6 bases between. The CDR3 contains 12 residues. The chain's CDR3 is CASSQDGATQYF. The CDR3 nucleotides are TGCGCCAGCAGCCAAGATGGGGCGACCCAGTACTTC.

The chain uses TRBV6-6 and TRBJ1-5; D perhaps matches TRBD1 (5 bases). Germline V gene lookup returns CDR1 MNHNY and CDR2 SVGAGI (reference sequence). The CDR3 sequence is 15 residues long. The V gene lost 5 bases and the J gene lost 4 bases, with 15 bases spanning the gap. The CDR3 reads CASSGDWGGNQPQHF. As DNA, the CDR3 is TGTGCCAGCAGTGGCGACTGGGGGGGGAATCAGCCCCAGCATTTT.

In this sample, this clonotype turned up once. The V and J genes are TRBV19 and TRBJ1-2; D may be TRBD1 (5 bases). Germline CDR1 reads LNHDA; CDR2 reads SQIVND (reference sequence). Trimming stripped 3 bases from V and 8 bases from J, with 10 bases between. This CDR3 contains 12 residues. CDR3 sequence: CASSIQGGGYTF. The CDR3 DNA sequence: TGTGCCAGTAGTATCCAGGGTGGAGGCTACACCTTC.

V usage is TRBV28 and J usage is TRBJ2-5, with TRBD2 matching over 8 bases. Trimming removed 1 base from V and 7 bases from J; junction bases left unmatched: 2. Germline lookup yields CDR1 MDHEN and CDR2 SYDVKM. This CDR3 is built from 13 residues. The CDR3 sequence is CASSLLAGGTQYF. The CDR3 DNA follows: TGTGCCAGCAGTTTATTGGCGGGGGGGACCCAGTACTTC.

At least ten counts were recorded for this clonotype. The chain uses TRBV25-1 and TRBJ1-2; weak D call: TRBD1 (5 bases). The length of the CDR3 is 13 residues. Per germline, CDR1 MGHDK and CDR2 SYGVNS. Trimming cost V 7 bases and J 6 bases, with 15 bases left between them. The CDR3 loop reads CASTNQGFDGYTF. As DNA, the CDR3 is TGTGCCAGCACCAACCAGGGTTTCGATGGCTACACCTTC.

This clonotype turned up a few times. The chain couples TRBV19 to TRBJ1-5; D uncertain. The CDR3 is made up of 13 amino acids. Germline CDR1 LNHDA, CDR2 SQIVND (reference sequence). Trimming shortened V by 0 bases and J by 5 bases, and 5 bases separated the two germline ends. The CDR3 nucleotides are TGTGCCAGTAGTATAGATCGCTATCAGCCCCAGCATTTT. Translation: CASSIDRYQPQHF.

The chain is built from TRBV2 and TRBJ2-2; maybe TRBD2 (6 bases). The V end lost 3 bases, the J end lost 8 bases, and 13 bases lay between the germline ends. The CDR3 totals 14 residues. The germline gives CDR1 SNHLY, CDR2 FYNNEI. The CDR3 reads CASSDLLAAGELFF. The CDR3 DNA is TGTGCCAGCAGTGACCTACTAGCTGCAGGGGAGCTGTTTTTT.

The sample holds a few counts of this clonotype. The rearrangement uses TRBV12-3 or TRBV12-4 and TRBJ1-3, with TRBD1 as a possible D gene (5 bases). V was shortened by 6 bases and J by 3 bases, with 12 bases between the two germline ends. The CDR3 length is 14 residues. The CDR3 protein is CASSGAGNGNTIYF. The CDR3 DNA reads as TGTGCCAGCAGCGGCGCAGGGAATGGAAACACCATATATTTT.

This clonotype was counted a few times. The chain combines TRBV28 with TRBJ2-7; 10 bases match TRBD1. Unmatched junction bases numbered 5, after V lost 7 bases and J lost 5 bases. The CDR3 extends over 13 amino acids. CDR1 and CDR2 from the germline V gene are MDHEN and SYDVKM. CDR3 DNA: TGTGCCAGCAAAGGGACAGGGGTAGACGAGCAGTACTTC. It encodes CASKGTGVDEQYF.

The V call is TRBV6-5, the J call TRBJ1-3; D gene uncertain. Germline loops: CDR1 MNHEY, CDR2 SVGAGI. This CDR3 spans 12 amino acids. Trimming took off 9 bases at V and 0 bases at J, with 6 bases between the two ends. The CDR3: CASQSSGNTIYF. The CDR3 coding sequence is TGTGCCAGTCAGAGCTCTGGAAACACCATATATTTT.

As concerns this clonotype: A much larger clonotype is one base distant, so this may be a read error. The chain links TRBV27 to TRBJ1-5; a weak D match, TRBD1 (5 bases). With 2 bases removed from V and 7 bases from J, the gap between germline ends came to 24 bases. This CDR3 is 18 amino acids long. Germline V gives CDR1 MNHEY, CDR2 SMNVEV (reference sequence). DNA for the CDR3: TGTGCCAGCAGTTTAGGCGCTAGAGCGACAGAGGGGAGGCAGCCCCAGCATTTT. Residues: CASSLGARATEGRQPQHF.

In its sample, this clonotype was seen many times. The chain uses TRBV29-1 and TRBJ1-1, with D unresolved. Germline V CDR1 and CDR2: SQVTM, ANQGSEA. CDR3 length: 12 residues. The ends were cut back, 6 bases at V and 7 bases at J, with 15 bases in the middle. CDR3 protein: CSVVVPPGEAFF. CDR3 in DNA: TGCAGCGTGGTGGTTCCCCCAGGTGAAGCTTTCTTT.

This clonotype occurred a few times. The V and J genes are TRBV29-1 and TRBJ2-1; TRBD1 agrees at 9 bases. The V and J ends lost 4 bases and 6 bases, in that order; junction bases with no gene match: 7. Germline CDR1 is SQVTM and CDR2 is ANQGSEA. The CDR3 is 14 amino acids. CDR3 sequence (DNA): TGCAGCGTTGTAGGGACAGGGTCTCGCAATGAGCAGTTCTTC. This codes for CSVVGTGSRNEQFF.